This T cell receptor beta chain is from a study of blood T cells in healthy people across ages. A J-beta primer mix and a sample-barcoded 5' primer were used in a second PCR of about 7 to 11 cycles. TCRdb passed the 5' RACE reads through MiXCR, listing each CDR3 protein once. The data contain around 1.5 million distinct CDR3 sequences, 59% of them seen just once; the ten biggest clones take up roughly 6.3%. General observations from the study: Older age went with lower TCR beta diversity per million T cells, in a roughly linear way.

With respect to this clonotype: Its target is unknown.

The study drew donors from healthy Caucasian individuals in Russia aged about 6 to 95. Every sample gave at least 5 micrograms of total RNA when it was extracted. Between the trimmed V and J ends, which lost 9 bases and 0 bases, there was a span of 15 bases. The CDR3 is made up of 14 amino acids. V and J are TRBV12-3 or TRBV12-4 and TRBJ2-7; D might be TRBD1 or TRBD2, each matching 5 bases. Sequenced: blood. The clonotype was recovered from a man aged 18 to 29 in good health. In DNA form, the CDR3 reads TGTGCCAGAAAACTGGCAGGGACCTCCTACGAGCAGTACTTC. Protein product: CARKLAGTSYEQYF.